One and the same sample provided the 26 T cell receptor beta chains below, sequenced in a study of PD-1 blockade in classical Hodgkin lymphoma. Every patient had relapsed following autologous stem cell transplantation, and cohorts differed in brentuximab vedotin exposure. The protocol was immunoSEQ multiplex PCR, while the TCRdb copy is restricted to in-frame clones and leaves out a portion. The sample consists of 35,000 to 45,000 clones, over 55% of them appearing once. This specimen consisted of peripheral blood mononuclear cells (PBMCs), obtained at baseline. All receptors come from a human donor with classical Hodgkin lymphoma.

Regarding this clone: Other DNA sequences from this sample encode an identical CDR3 as well. The genes are TRBV5-4 and TRBJ2-1, with D unclear. The V end was cut by 1 base, the J end by 7 bases, with 6 bases between. The CDR3 consists of 12 residues. CDR1 and CDR2 (germline): SGHNT, YYREEE (reference sequence). CDR3 sequence reads: CASSLNRNEQFF. The CDR3, as DNA: TGTGCCAGCAGCTTGAATCGGAATGAGCAGTTCTTC.

V is TRBV11-2 and J is TRBJ2-7, with D possibly being TRBD2 (7 bases). Trimming cost V 3 bases and J 4 bases, with 13 bases left between them. Germline V lookup: CDR1 SGHAT, CDR2 FQNNGV. The CDR3 is made up of 14 amino acids. This CDR3 reads CASSFQGGGYEQYF. In nucleotides, the CDR3 is TGTGCCAGCAGCTTTCAAGGGGGGGGATACGAGCAGTACTTC.

The CDR3 protein is CASSLWGGSTDTQYF. CDR3 sequence (DNA): TGCGCCAGCAGCTTGTGGGGGGGATCCACAGATACGCAGTATTTT. The chain links TRBV5-1 to TRBJ2-3; TRBD2 matches 7 bases. CDR1 SGHRS and CDR2 YFSETQ come from the germline V gene. The CDR3 consists of 15 residues. V dropped 1 base and J dropped 2; count of bases not matched to a gene: 4.

The J gene is TRBJ2-7, the V gene TRBV4-3, with D hard to call. Germline V gene data show CDR1 as LGHNA and CDR2 as YSLEER. The germline V and J ends were trimmed by 1 base and 4 bases, with 17 bases remaining between them. CDR3 length: 16 residues. The CDR3 sequence: CASSQGRPLIGYEQYF. In nucleotides, the CDR3 is TGCGCCAGCAGCCAAGGCCGCCCCTTGATCGGTTACGAGCAGTACTTC.

V and J are TRBV2 and TRBJ1-4; the D is unclear. Per the germline V gene, CDR1 is SNHLY and CDR2 is FYNNEI. CDR3 length: 15 amino acids. V lost 6 bases to trimming and J lost 3 bases, with 14 bases between them. CDR3 residues: CASRHSLGSNEKLFF. CDR3 nucleotide sequence: TGTGCCAGCAGACACAGTTTGGGGTCTAATGAAAAACTGTTTTTT.

The count of this clone is one. This chain uses TRBV5-5 with TRBJ2-5, with 11 bases lining up with TRBD2. V lost 1 base, J lost 4 bases, and 12 bases stayed unmatched. CDR1 is SGHKS and CDR2 is YYEKEE in the germline V gene (reference sequence). The CDR3 contains 18 residues. CDR3 sequence: CASSLFGLAGGARETQYF. In DNA, the CDR3 is TGTGCCAGCAGCTTGTTCGGTTTAGCGGGAGGGGCTAGAGAGACCCAGTACTTC.

The rearrangement links TRBV9 to TRBJ2-5; no clear D. V was clipped by 0 bases and J by 4 bases, with 13 bases between them. Germline V gives CDR1 SGDLS, CDR2 YYNGEE. This CDR3 has 15 amino acids. The CDR3 spells CASSVDLVTGETQYF. In DNA form, the CDR3 reads TGTGCCAGCAGCGTAGACCTAGTAACGGGAGAGACCCAGTACTTC.

The chain recombines TRBV5-1 with TRBJ2-1, with a tentative D call TRBD1 (5 bases). The CDR3 covers 15 residues. Germline lookup yields CDR1 SGHRS and CDR2 YFSETQ. V was cut by 1 base and J by 5 bases, with 13 bases left in between. CDR3 coding DNA: TGCGCCAGCAGCTTGATTCAGGGATTTAACAATGAGCAGTTCTTC. It translates to CASSLIQGFNNEQFF.

The chain recombines TRBV7-2 with TRBJ2-7; D is unresolved. CDR1 is SGHTA, CDR2 FQGNSA, per germline. The CDR3 length is 13 residues. V lost 2 bases, J lost 4 bases, and 9 bases lay in between. The CDR3, as DNA: TGTGCCAGCAGCTTATTACAGCAATACGAGCAGTACTTC. As protein: CASSLLQQYEQYF. The full variable domain, completed using reference TRBV7-2 and TRBJ2-7, is GAGVSQSPSNKVTEKGKDVELRCDPISGHTALYWYRQSLGQGLEFLIYFQGNSAPDKSGLPSDRFSAERTGGSVSTLTIQRTQQEDSAVYLCASSLLQQYEQYFGPGTRLTVT.

The rearrangement uses TRBV6-5 and TRBJ2-4; tentatively, D is TRBD2 (6 bases). The germline V and J ends were trimmed by 8 bases and 3 bases, with 8 bases remaining between them. Germline lookup yields CDR1 MNHEY and CDR2 SVGAGI. The length of the CDR3 is 12 residues. This chain's CDR3 is CASGGDKNIQYF. DNA for the CDR3: TGTGCCAGCGGAGGGGACAAAAACATTCAGTACTTC.

The chain links TRBV18 to TRBJ2-3; D unclear. CDR1 is KGHSH and CDR2 is LQKENI in the germline V gene. This CDR3 has 12 amino acids. V was clipped by 5 bases and J by 0 bases, with 3 bases between them. The CDR3 coding sequence is TGTGCCAGCTCAAAAAGCACAGATACGCAGTATTTT. Translated: CASSKSTDTQYF.

The rearrangement links TRBV4-1 to TRBJ2-3; 8 bases map to TRBD2. Germline CDR1 reads MGHRA; CDR2 reads YSYEKL. V was clipped by 4 bases and J by 2 bases; unmatched bases: 11. The CDR3 loop spans 17 amino acids. CDR3 protein: CASSPAGGGGPTDTQYF. For the CDR3, the DNA is TGCGCCAGCAGCCCGGCTGGTGGCGGGGGGCCCACAGATACGCAGTATTTT.

This clone was seen a handful of times. The V call is TRBV30, the J call TRBJ1-1; the D is unclear. The germline V gene has CDR1 GTSNPN and CDR2 SVGIG (reference sequence). The CDR3 loop spans 11 amino acids. V lost 4 bases, J lost 6 bases, and 9 bases lay in between. The CDR3 region has the DNA TGTGCCTGGATAGGGAGGGCTGAAGCTTTCTTT. Translated, it gives CAWIGRAEAFF. Looking up the rest from reference TRBV30 and TRBJ1-1 gives the full variable domain: SQTIHQWPATLVQPVGSPLSLECTVEGTSNPNLYWYRQAAGRGLQLLFYSVGIGQISSEVPQNLSASRPQDRQFILSSKKLLLSDSGFYLCAWIGRAEAFFGQGTRLTVV.

This rearrangement joins TRBV6-6 to TRBJ1-2; tentatively, D is TRBD1 (6 bases). Trimming removed 4 bases from V and 2 bases from J, with 11 bases in between. Germline V lookup: CDR1 MNHNY, CDR2 SVGAGI (reference sequence). The CDR3 length is 14 residues. CDR3 DNA sequence: TGTGCCAGCAGTTTCACCCAGGGGAACTATGGCTACACCTTC. It specifies CASSFTQGNYGYTF.

This clone was detected only a few times. V is TRBV12-5 and J is TRBJ2-1; 10 positions agree with TRBD2. The CDR3 extends over 14 amino acids. The germline V gene has CDR1 LGHNT and CDR2 FRNRAP. V shed 4 bases and J 6 bases; nucleotides not matched to a gene: 3. CDR3 loop: CASGSAGGVNEQFF. DNA of the CDR3: TGTGCTAGTGGTTCAGCGGGGGGGGTCAATGAGCAGTTCTTC.

The chain joins TRBV30 to TRBJ1-2; D may be TRBD1 (6 bases). CDR1 GTSNPN and CDR2 SVGIG come from the germline V gene (reference sequence). This CDR3 has 12 amino acids. Between the trimmed V and J ends, which lost 8 bases and 2 bases, there was a span of 12 bases. CDR3 protein: CAQGQTNYGYTF. The CDR3 bases are TGTGCCCAGGGGCAGACGAACTATGGCTACACCTTC.

This chain uses TRBV7-5 with TRBJ1-2; the table names TRBD1, a call not compared with the DNA. TRBV7-5 represents a pseudogene. The CDR3 runs 17 residues. CDR3 in DNA: TGTGCCAGAAGCTTAAGATCCAGGGGCGCCCGCCTGGGAGGCTACACCTTC. Protein sequence: CARSLRSRGARLGGYTF.

This chain connects TRBV29-1 to TRBJ2-1; D gene uncertain. The CDR3 has 15 residues. The V gene's germline CDR1 is SQVTM and CDR2 ANQGSEA. Trimming removed 5 bases from V and 0 bases from J, with 14 bases in between. CDR3 loop: CSVRPIDSSYNEQFF. The CDR3 DNA follows: TGCAGCGTTCGTCCAATCGATAGCTCCTACAATGAGCAGTTCTTC.

This clone was found once. The rearrangement joins TRBV30 to TRBJ1-2, with 7 bases aligning to TRBD1. The CDR3 length is 19 residues. Trimming cost V 0 bases and J 4 bases; bases outside gene matches: 20. In germline, CDR1 is GTSNPN, CDR2 SVGIG (reference sequence). CDR3 residues: CAWSVWGTVSNVALYGYTF. CDR3 nucleotide sequence: TGTGCCTGGAGTGTCTGGGGGACAGTCTCGAACGTTGCCCTCTATGGCTACACCTTC.

In its sample, this clone was seen once. The chain couples TRBV5-4 to TRBJ1-6; D is possibly TRBD1 (5 bases). Trimming shortened V by 4 bases and J by 3 bases, and 11 bases separated the two germline ends. The CDR3 length is 15 residues. The V gene's germline CDR1 is SGHNT and CDR2 YYREEE (reference sequence). CDR3 sequence reads: CASSLATDYNSPLHF. The CDR3 DNA sequence: TGTGCCAGCAGCCTGGCGACAGACTATAATTCACCCCTCCACTTT.

This rearrangement joins TRBV2 to TRBJ2-7; the D gene is possibly TRBD1 (6 bases). CDR3 length: 12 residues. V gave up 10 bases and J gave up 3 bases, with 13 bases separating them. Germline assignment: CDR1 SNHLY and CDR2 FYNNEI. CDR3 region: CANDGGGYEQYF. DNA of the CDR3: TGTGCCAACGATGGGGGCGGCTACGAGCAGTACTTC.

The rearrangement links TRBV20-1 to TRBJ1-2; D is unresolved. Trimming took off 5 bases at V and 5 bases at J, with 9 bases between the two ends. Germline values: CDR1 DFQATT, CDR2 SNEGSKA (reference sequence). The CDR3 contains 11 residues. This CDR3 reads CSASALYGYTF. CDR3 nucleotide sequence: TGCAGTGCTTCTGCCCTTTATGGCTACACCTTC.

This chain links TRBV5-4 with TRBJ2-3; unclear D gene. The length of the CDR3 is 13 residues. Germline-derived CDR1 and CDR2 are SGHNT and YYREEE (reference sequence). Between the trimmed V and J ends, which lost 3 bases and 5 bases, there was a span of 10 bases. CDR3 sequence: CASSSTTKDTQYF. Here the CDR3 DNA reads TGTGCCAGCAGCTCGACGACCAAAGATACGCAGTATTTT.

V is TRBV14 and J is TRBJ2-7; TRBD2 matches at 7 bases. Trimming removed 5 bases from V and 1 base from J; junction bases left unmatched: 8. The CDR3 has 15 residues. The germline CDR1 and CDR2 sequences are SGHDN and FVKESK. CDR3 sequence (DNA): TGTGCCAGCAGCGAGGGGCGGGAGAATTCCTACGAGCAGTACTTC. Encoded protein: CASSEGRENSYEQYF. Looking up the rest from reference TRBV14 and TRBJ2-7 gives the full variable domain: EAGVTQFPSHSVIEKGQTVTLRCDPISGHDNLYWYRRVMGKEIKFLLHFVKESKQDESGMPNNRFLAERTGGTYSTLKVQPAELEDSGVYFCASSEGRENSYEQYFGPGTRLTVT.

The chain uses TRBV10-3 and TRBJ2-7; 9 positions match TRBD1. This CDR3 contains 15 residues. With V trimmed by 2 bases and J by 4 bases, 6 bases remained unmatched. CDR1 and CDR2 (germline): ENHRY, SYGVKD. CDR3 DNA sequence: TGTGCCATCAGTGAGGGACAGGGGCCCCCGTACGAGCAGTACTTC. It yields the protein CAISEGQGPPYEQYF.

The chain uses TRBV28 and TRBJ2-7, with a possible D match to TRBD1 (5 bases). The CDR3 extends over 14 amino acids. V was cut by 3 bases and J by 2 bases, with 11 bases left in between. Germline V gene lookup returns CDR1 MDHEN and CDR2 SYDVKM. The CDR3 is CASSFAGLTYEQYF. For the CDR3, the DNA is TGTGCCAGCAGTTTCGCAGGGCTCACCTACGAGCAGTACTTC. Using reference TRBV28 and TRBJ2-7 for the parts outside the CDR3, the full variable domain is DVKVTQSSRYLVKRTGEKVFLECVQDMDHENMFWYRQDPGLGLRLIYFSYDVKMKEKGDIPEGYSVSREKKERFSLILESASTNQTSMYLCASSFAGLTYEQYFGPGTRLTVT.